One sample yielded the 4 T cell receptor beta chains listed below, sequenced in a study of T cells after yellow fever vaccination. In TCRdb, the 5' RACE reads were re-called with MiXCR into one record per CDR3 protein. This table holds about 68,000 distinct CDR3 sequences, 6.5% found once. Sample: CD8+ T cells sorted from PBMCs, taken roughly 47 days after the first yellow fever vaccination. The origin of the receptors is a man aged 18 to 30 who received the YFV17D yellow fever vaccine.

A few counts support this clonotype. V usage is TRBV27 and J usage is TRBJ1-5; D uncertain. The germline V gene has CDR1 MNHEY and CDR2 SMNVEV (reference sequence). Trimming stripped 5 bases from V and 9 bases from J, with 17 bases between. The CDR3 covers 14 residues. The CDR3: CASSPSGPIWPQHF. The CDR3 nucleotides are TGTGCCAGCAGTCCCTCCGGCCCAATCTGGCCCCAGCATTTT.

This clonotype was seen many times. The genes are TRBV9 and TRBJ2-3, with 10 positions matching TRBD1. The CDR3 loop spans 15 amino acids. Germline-derived CDR1 and CDR2 are SGDLS and YYNGEE. J lost 4 bases, V lost 5 bases, and 7 bases had no gene match. CDR3 nucleotide sequence: TGTGCCAGCAGAGCGACAGGGGGCCTCGCAGATACGCAGTATTTT. It codes for CASRATGGLADTQYF.

Many counts were recorded for this clonotype. The rearrangement links TRBV6-5 to TRBJ2-7; no firm D call. V was clipped by 2 bases and J by 2 bases, with 7 bases between them. The CDR3 runs to 13 residues. Germline values: CDR1 MNHEY, CDR2 SVGAGI. The CDR3 nucleotides are TGTGCCAGCAGTTACGGCAGTCCCTACGAGCAGTACTTC. Translated, it gives CASSYGSPYEQYF.

This clonotype was observed at least ten times. The chain has TRBV7-6 and TRBJ2-3; D gene ambiguous. V was shortened by 1 base and J by 3 bases, with 11 bases between the two germline ends. The CDR3 covers 15 residues. Germline V gene data show CDR1 as SGHVS and CDR2 as FNYEAQ. Here the CDR3 DNA reads TGTGCCAGCAGCTTAGTTCTGGGAAGGACAGATACGCAGTATTTT. This codes for CASSLVLGRTDTQYF.